The entry below gives a single T cell receptor (beta chain) sequence along with its context. The clone's antigen remains unknown. Base qualities are not at hand, and no much larger clone is one base apart. Healthy HIV-negative adults with no recently reported acute infections or vaccinations were included as donors. Every donor was a Caucasian adult residing in Nashville, Tennessee, USA. CD4+ T cells were enriched by magnetic negative selection, after which naive cells were positively selected on CD45RA and the negative fraction was taken as the memory subset. After blood collection by leukapheresis, PBMCs were isolated using Ficoll-Histopaque density gradient centrifugation and then cryopreserved in the vapor phase of liquid nitrogen. Analytical flow cytometry was used to check the purity and quantity of each magnetically sorted T cell population. Genomic DNA was isolated from every sorted fraction and measured by UV absorbance on a Nanodrop 2000c.

The trim is 5 bases for V and 2 bases for J, with a gap of 22 bases between the germline ends. Taken from cysteine to phenylalanine, the CDR3 has 17 residues. The sequence is cut down to CDR3 DNA, 51 bases in frame from base 1. Per the germline V gene (reference sequence), PRHDT is the CDR1 and FYEKMQ is the CDR2. This record comes from a study of shared clonotypes between healthy human individuals (dated by TCRdb to the early 2020s). Turning to the overall study: A few men and a couple of women, aged 18 to 49 years, made up the cohort. Libraries were prepared and TCR repertoires were sequenced by different laboratories using diverse techniques, in order to increase sequencing depth and limit assay-specific biases. For each donor, CD4 naive and CD4 memory were each given three plates, CD8 naive was given two plates, and CD8 memory was given one plate. Per donor, leukapheresis produced somewhere between about 0.9 and 10 billion PBMCs. To estimate repertoire size and how much clonotypes are shared between individuals, the study performed deep sequencing of blood TCR repertoires from five healthy adults. Results and caveats for the whole study, not just this receptor: Estimated clonotype richness was generally larger for naive than for memory subsets. Pairwise subsampling indicated that sequencing depth was expected to affect the degree of clonotype sharing among donors. Clonotypes shared by all four sorted-subset donors showed higher generation probabilities than non-shared clonotypes. Sampling was restricted to blood, and TCR repertoires in tissue are likely to differ from TCR repertoires in blood. About 5% of naive CD4, around 4% of naive CD8, 2.3% of memory CD4, and around 0.4% of memory CD8 clonotypes were shared across several donors. The genetic and exposure-history diversity represented was limited by the small number of donors. Incomplete sequencing was indicated by rarefaction of sorted-subset datasets, despite the large sequencing depth.

Using the deep immunoSEQ assay, TCR CDR3 regions were amplified from genomic DNA by multiplex PCR. Extracted genomic DNA from each cell subset was spread evenly across all wells of several immunoSEQ 96-well plates, with each plate serving as a replicate. Each replicate PCR for sorted subsets received about 180 ng genomic DNA, equal to roughly 30,000 T cell genomes. Purified libraries were quantified with a Qubit 3.0 fluorometer, sized on a Bioanalyzer 2100, and re-quantified with the KAPA Library Quantification kit. A separate single-read 150-cycle Illumina NextSeq 550 flow cell was used to sequence each immunoSEQ 96-well plate. On the study's bioinformatics: Because the immunoSEQ output included only junctional sequences and no quality scores, the filtering could not be the same as the filtering used for full-length reads. To assign V/J genes and CDR3, sequences were annotated using PyIR, a Python wrapper for IgBLAST v1.9, with IMGT germline references. Any read was removed if the V/J assignment was weak (E-value above 1e-6), the CDR3 was missing, or the read contained stop codons, out-of-frame junctions, or ambiguous translated residues. V3J clonotypes were defined as sequences sharing the same inferred V gene, J gene, and CDR3 amino acid sequence. Percentage overlap between repertoires was calculated by dividing the number of shared unique clonotypes by the size of the smaller repertoire. Three approaches were used to assess repertoire richness: RTK rarefaction, the Chao1 estimator, and Recon v2.1 estimates of unobserved clonotypes. Generation probabilities for all TCRbeta clonotypes obtained by the gDNA method from a handful of donors were computed using OLGA. The table comes from immuneACCESS by way of TCRdb, which keeps in-frame sequences with V and J called. Part of the clones is missing from these tables; in studies checked, under half for an unresolved V gene and the rest for unknown reasons. That table is the source of V, J and clone size, and D and trimming were worked out from the DNA. The sample data list roughly 1,000,000 clones, and approximately 80% of these were observed just once. Clones ranked in the top ten supply around 0.6% of the sample.

The clonotype was recovered from a man aged 18 to 30 in good health. Some clones in this sample may be carry-over from other donors' samples. The sequenced sample was memory CD4+ T cells from PBMCs. Reading the label with the study, this specimen's cell subset or site is: CD45RA-negative fraction. The chain joins TRBV13 to TRBJ2-7; TRBD2 might be the D gene, on 6 matching bases. The bases read TGTGCCAGCAGCCCAAACTCTTTGCCTTGGGGGGCCTACGAGCAGTACTTC. This encodes CASSPNSLPWGAYEQYF.